Listed below are T cell receptor beta chains from one sample, sequenced in a study of T cell clones after liver transplantation. Some clones are missing from TCRdb's copy, which holds only in-frame ones; the method was immunoSEQ multiplex PCR. The table includes roughly 120,000 clones, about nine tenths detected once. Sequences were derived from CD4+ T cells from blood, sampled 12 months after liver transplant. Source of these receptors: a human patient who received a liver transplant. Some T cells may have originated in the graft donor. CDR3s include the opening cysteine and the closing phenylalanine or tryptophan. The D gene is left open where the match is weak. Clone size is stated in some rows and not others, as once, few, many or a class when expanded.

d_gene,v_gene,j_gene,abundance,CDR3aa,CDR3nt
-,TRBV10-3,TRBJ1-3,once,CAISGMGSSMGNTIYF,TGTGCCATCAGTGGGATGGGATCCTCTATGGGAAACACCATATATTTT
TRBD1,TRBV7-2,TRBJ1-1,once,CASSLGGSYTEAFF,TGTGCCAGCAGCCTAGGGGGCAGTTACACTGAAGCTTTCTTT
-,TRBV7-2,TRBJ2-3,-,CASSLALGNSDTQYF,TGTGCCAGCAGCTTAGCGTTAGGAAACTCAGATACGCAGTATTTT
-,TRBV19,TRBJ1-5,-,CASSIDRSSGPQHF,TGTGCCAGTAGTATAGATCGGTCCTCAGGGCCCCAGCATTTT
TRBD2,TRBV2,TRBJ2-3,-,CASRLAASPTDTQYF,TGTGCCAGCAGGCTAGCGGCAAGTCCGACAGATACGCAGTATTTT
-,TRBV6-1,TRBJ1-1,-,CASTLDPMNTEAFF,TGTGCCAGCACCCTAGATCCGATGAACACTGAAGCTTTCTTT
-,TRBV7-9,TRBJ2-3,-,CASSYHTGTDTQYF,TGTGCCAGCAGCTACCACACCGGCACAGATACGCAGTATTTT
TRBD2,TRBV5-1,TRBJ2-2,once,CASSPGLAGETNTGELFF,TGCGCCAGCAGCCCGGGACTAGCGGGAGAGACGAACACCGGGGAGCTGTTTTTT
-,TRBV5-1,TRBJ2-3,-,CASSFTDTQYF,TGCGCCAGCAGCTTTACAGATACGCAGTATTTT
-,TRBV7-8,TRBJ1-3,-,CASSFTGLGDTIYF,TGTGCCAGCAGCTTTACAGGGCTCGGAGACACCATATATTTT
TRBD2,TRBV13,TRBJ2-1,once,CASSLLTSGRDEQFF,TGTGCCAGCAGCTTGTTGACTAGCGGGAGGGATGAGCAGTTCTTC
TRBD1,TRBV28,TRBJ2-3,-,CASSSRGQGTDTQYF,TGTGCCAGCAGTTCTAGGGGGCAGGGCACAGATACGCAGTATTTT
-,TRBV6-6,TRBJ2-3,few,CASSYSRDTQYF,TGTGCCAGCAGTTACTCGAGAGATACGCAGTATTTT
-,TRBV30,TRBJ2-3,once,CAWTSQRDTQYF,TGTGCCTGGACCTCCCAACGAGATACGCAGTATTTT
-,TRBV2,TRBJ2-7,-,CASGQAPEDEQYF,TGTGCCAGCGGGCAGGCTCCTGAGGACGAGCAGTACTTC
-,TRBV19,TRBJ2-7,large,CASSPDSASYEQYF,TGTGCCAGTAGCCCTGACAGTGCCTCCTACGAGCAGTACTTC
-,TRBV11-2,TRBJ2-3,few,CASSLLGGAVTDTQYF,TGTGCCAGCAGCTTACTGGGGGGAGCGGTCACAGATACGCAGTATTTT
TRBD1,TRBV12-5,TRBJ2-7,-,CASATILPGQSSYEQYF,TGTGCTAGTGCCACCATACTTCCGGGACAGAGCTCCTACGAGCAGTACTTC
-,TRBV7-2,TRBJ2-5,few,CASSLSLGAETQYF,TGTGCCAGCAGCTTATCACTAGGGGCAGAGACCCAGTACTTC
-,TRBV28,TRBJ1-1,-,CASNTGGANTEAFF,TGTGCCAGCAATACCGGCGGGGCCAACACTGAAGCTTTCTTT
-,TRBV19,TRBJ2-5,-,CASSGKRAGETQYF,TGTGCCAGTTCCGGTAAGAGGGCCGGGGAGACCCAGTACTTC
-,TRBV20-1,TRBJ2-3,-,CRGGLADTQYF,TGCAGGGGTGGTCTTGCAGATACGCAGTATTTT
TRBD2,TRBV19,TRBJ2-2,-,CASSIAASGTLTGELFF,TGTGCCAGTAGTATAGCGGCTAGCGGGACCCTTACCGGGGAGCTGTTTTTT
-,TRBV19,TRBJ2-3,-,CASSKAGTDLTDTQYF,TGTGCCAGTAGTAAGGCCGGGACGGACCTCACAGATACGCAGTATTTT
TRBD1,TRBV27,TRBJ1-4,-,CASSYLGQGAANEKLFF,TGTGCCAGCAGTTACCTCGGACAGGGCGCGGCTAATGAAAAACTGTTTTTT
-,TRBV6-6,TRBJ1-1,-,CASRNEAPQNTEAFF,TGTGCCAGCAGAAACGAGGCCCCCCAGAACACTGAAGCTTTCTTT
TRBD1,TRBV15,TRBJ2-7,-,CATTADRGYEQYF,TGTGCCACCACCGCGGACAGGGGTTACGAGCAGTACTTC
TRBD2,TRBV6-4,TRBJ2-2,-,CASSDRGLAGGNTGELFF,TGTGCCAGCAGTGACCGGGGACTAGCGGGAGGTAACACCGGGGAGCTGTTTTTT
-,TRBV18,TRBJ1-2,-,CASSPGAQAASWNGYTF,TGTGCCAGCTCACCGGGGGCGCAGGCGGCCTCCTGGAATGGCTACACCTTC
TRBD1,TRBV30,TRBJ2-7,once,CAWRITSPGTGSYEQYF,TGTGCCTGGAGGATCACATCCCCTGGGACAGGGTCCTACGAGCAGTACTTC
TRBD2,TRBV7-3,TRBJ2-1,-,CASSLTPRPLSSGELNEQFF,TGTGCCAGCAGCTTAACCCCCCGGCCCCTATCTAGCGGAGAACTCAATGAGCAGTTCTTC
-,TRBV19,TRBJ1-3,-,CASSMVDPRSGNTIYF,TGTGCCAGTAGTATGGTTGACCCCCGGTCGGGAAACACCATATATTTT
-,TRBV2,TRBJ1-1,-,CASSDKGFSTEAFF,TGTGCCAGCAGTGATAAGGGTTTTAGCACTGAAGCTTTCTTT
-,TRBV5-8,TRBJ1-5,-,CASSLWSQGQPQHF,TGTGCCAGCAGCTTATGGAGCCAAGGACAGCCCCAGCATTTT
TRBD1,TRBV6-1,TRBJ1-1,-,CASSEWGAGGNTEAFF,TGTGCCAGCAGTGAATGGGGGGCAGGGGGGAACACTGAAGCTTTCTTT
TRBD2,TRBV5-1,TRBJ2-7,-,CASSRGSGRLDEQYF,TGCGCCAGCAGCCGAGGGAGCGGGAGGTTGGACGAGCAGTACTTC